These 9 T cell receptor beta chains were sequenced from one sample in a study of T cells after yellow fever vaccination. TCRdb passed the 5' RACE reads through MiXCR, listing each CDR3 protein once. The table lists 250,000 to 300,000 distinct CDR3 sequences, about 10% of them singletons. The sample consisted of CD4+ T cells sorted from PBMCs, taken 5 days after the yellow fever booster vaccination. The receptors here all came from a man between 18 and 29 years old who received the YFV17D yellow fever vaccine.

This clonotype occurred a few times. V is TRBV9 and J is TRBJ2-2; D is unresolved. Germline-derived CDR1 and CDR2 are SGDLS and YYNGEE. Trimming removed 1 base from V and 3 bases from J, with 10 bases in between. The CDR3 totals 15 residues. CDR3 amino acids: CASSVTTADTGELFF. CDR3 DNA sequence: TGTGCCAGCAGCGTAACAACAGCTGACACCGGGGAGCTGTTTTTT.

This clonotype has only a few counts. V is TRBV20-1 and J is TRBJ1-1; D unresolved. CDR1 DFQATT and CDR2 SNEGSKA come from the germline V gene (reference sequence). Between the trimmed V and J ends, which lost 0 bases and 1 base, there was a span of 9 bases. The CDR3 runs 14 residues. This CDR3 reads CSARENARNTEAFF. CDR3 sequence (DNA): TGCAGTGCTAGAGAGAACGCGAGGAACACTGAAGCTTTCTTT.

This clonotype showed up many times. The chain uses TRBV4-3 and TRBJ2-1, with 9 bases identical to TRBD1. CDR3 length equals 16 residues. The germline gives CDR1 LGHNA, CDR2 YSLEER. Trimming removed 0 bases from V and 9 bases from J; junction bases left unmatched: 9. CDR3 bases: TGCGCCAGCAGCCAAGATCCAGGACAGGGGTGGTTTGAGCAGTTCTTC. As protein: CASSQDPGQGWFEQFF.

This chain connects TRBV5-1 to TRBJ1-4, with D possibly TRBD1 on 6 matching bases. Germline V CDR1 and CDR2: SGHRS, YFSETQ. The CDR3 has 15 residues. V was shortened by 4 bases and J by 7 bases, with 17 bases between the two germline ends. The chain's CDR3 is CASSVQGSQREKLFF. CDR3 DNA: TGCGCCAGCAGCGTCCAGGGGAGTCAGCGTGAAAAACTGTTTTTT.

This chain uses TRBV20-1 with TRBJ1-2, with D possibly being TRBD1 (5 bases). The germline gives CDR1 DFQATT, CDR2 SNEGSKA (reference sequence). CDR3 length equals 15 residues. Trimming left V 8 bases short and J 4 bases short, with 23 bases between. In DNA, the CDR3 is TGCAGTACAAAAACGGCGCAGGGCGGGATCTATGGCTACACCTTC. It yields the protein CSTKTAQGGIYGYTF.

V is TRBV20-1 and J is TRBJ1-1; D remains ambiguous. V shed 5 bases and J shed 1 base, with 8 bases lying between them. The CDR3 consists of 12 residues. Germline V CDR1 and CDR2: DFQATT, SNEGSKA (reference sequence). This CDR3 reads CSASRQNTEAFF. The CDR3 coding sequence is TGCAGTGCTTCGCGACAGAACACTGAAGCTTTCTTT.

This clonotype was seen a handful of times. The V gene is TRBV2, the J gene TRBJ2-7; D might be TRBD1 (5 bases). The V end lost 6 bases, the J end lost 0 bases, and 12 bases lay between the germline ends. Germline V gene data show CDR1 as SNHLY and CDR2 as FYNNEI. The CDR3 runs to 14 residues. The CDR3 spells CASSPQGSSYEQYF. DNA for the CDR3: TGTGCCAGCAGCCCGCAGGGTAGCTCCTACGAGCAGTACTTC.

This clonotype has ten or more counts. V gene TRBV7-9 combines with J gene TRBJ2-2; no clear D gene. V was shortened by 6 bases and J by 9 bases, with 11 bases between the two germline ends. CDR3 length: 12 amino acids. Looked up from germline, CDR1 is SEHNR and CDR2 is FQNEAQ (reference sequence). The CDR3 DNA reads as TGTGCCAGCAGTAACCTTGCCCGGGAGCTGTTTTTT. Amino acids: CASSNLARELFF.

This clonotype appeared a few times. The gene calls are TRBV5-1 and TRBJ1-1; 8 bases align to TRBD1. This CDR3 has 14 residues. Germline values: CDR1 SGHRS, CDR2 YFSETQ. V trimming: 5 bases; J trimming: 7 bases; junction bases outside the gene matches: 10. CDR3 nucleotide sequence: TGCGCCAGCAGACGTATCAGGGGGCGCAGTGAAGCTTTCTTT. Amino acids: CASRRIRGRSEAFF. Drawing the rest from reference TRBV5-1 and TRBJ1-1, the complete variable domain is KAGVTQTPRYLIKTRGQQVTLSCSPISGHRSVSWYQQTPGQGLQFLFEYFSETQRNKGNFPGRFSGRQFSNSRSEMNVSTLELGDSALYLCASRRIRGRSEAFFGQGTRLTVV.